The 7 T cell receptor beta chains below come from one sample, sequenced in a study of identical twins. TCRdb re-analysed the 5' RACE reads in MiXCR, keeping a single row per CDR3 protein. The table has around 250,000 distinct CDR3 sequences, about 13% seen once. These data were also reused for a study on yellow fever vaccine responses in identical twins.

The specimen sequenced was memory (CD45RO+) T cells sorted from blood. The receptors derive from a woman younger than 35 in good health.

This clonotype turned up a few times. The chain carries TRBV5-6 and TRBJ1-2; perhaps TRBD1 as D (6 bases). The V end was cut by 4 bases, the J end by 5 bases, with 21 bases between. Germline V CDR1 and CDR2: SGHDT, YYEEEE. The length of the CDR3 is 16 residues. CDR3 bases: TGTGCCAGCAGCATGGCAGGGGAAGCGATTCGTTATGGCTACACCTTC. As protein: CASSMAGEAIRYGYTF.

This clonotype was recorded a few times. V usage is TRBV28 and J usage is TRBJ1-6; possible D gene TRBD1, 6 bases. The germline V gene encodes CDR1 MDHEN and CDR2 SYDVKM. This CDR3 has 14 amino acids. V was cut by 6 bases and J by 6 bases, with 12 bases left in between. CDR3 protein: CASSLDRSNSPLHF. CDR3 DNA sequence: TGTGCCAGCAGCCTTGACAGGTCTAATTCACCCCTCCACTTT.

This clonotype was seen only a few times. CDR3 amino acids: CASSNDRRPTGELFF. DNA of the CDR3: TGTGCCAGCAGTAACGACAGGAGGCCCACCGGGGAGCTGTTTTTT. V gene TRBV27 combines with J gene TRBJ2-2; D might be TRBD1 (6 bases). Between the trimmed V and J ends, which lost 5 bases and 4 bases, there was a span of 14 bases. The germline CDR1 and CDR2 sequences are MNHEY and SMNVEV (reference sequence). This CDR3 region has 15 residues.

This clonotype was seen just once. This chain connects TRBV28 to TRBJ2-5, with a weak D call TRBD1 (6 bases). The CDR3 covers 13 residues. Trimming left V 6 bases short and J 7 bases short, with 15 bases between. CDR1 and CDR2 (germline): MDHEN, SYDVKM. The chain's CDR3 is CASRWGQGLTQYF. Written as DNA, the CDR3 is TGTGCCAGCAGATGGGGCCAGGGGTTGACCCAGTACTTC.

This clonotype was observed many times. The chain has TRBV12-3 or TRBV12-4 and TRBJ2-7; D might be TRBD1 (5 bases). The germline V and J ends were trimmed by 3 bases and 3 bases, with 12 bases remaining between them. The CDR3 loop spans 14 amino acids. The CDR3 here is CASSFQGHDYEQYF. The CDR3 bases are TGTGCCAGCAGTTTTCAGGGTCATGACTACGAGCAGTACTTC.

This clonotype was detected many times. The rearrangement links TRBV5-1 to TRBJ2-1, with 7 bases lining up with TRBD1. V lost 2 bases, J lost 2 bases, and 4 bases stayed unmatched. This CDR3 contains 15 residues. Germline assignment: CDR1 SGHRS and CDR2 YFSETQ. The DNA of the CDR3 is TGCGCCAGCAGCTTAAGTCAGGGGGCCTACAATGAGCAGTTCTTC. Its translation is CASSLSQGAYNEQFF.

This clonotype turned up a few times. The chain carries TRBV15 and TRBJ2-1; either TRBD1 or TRBD2 may supply D (5 bases each). Looked up from germline, CDR1 is LNHNV and CDR2 is YYDKDF (reference sequence). The ends were cut back, 0 bases at V and 7 bases at J, with 10 bases in the middle. This CDR3 region has 14 residues. CDR3 coding DNA: TGTGCCACCAGCAGAGATCCCGGGGCAAATGAGCAGTTCTTC. Translation: CATSRDPGANEQFF.